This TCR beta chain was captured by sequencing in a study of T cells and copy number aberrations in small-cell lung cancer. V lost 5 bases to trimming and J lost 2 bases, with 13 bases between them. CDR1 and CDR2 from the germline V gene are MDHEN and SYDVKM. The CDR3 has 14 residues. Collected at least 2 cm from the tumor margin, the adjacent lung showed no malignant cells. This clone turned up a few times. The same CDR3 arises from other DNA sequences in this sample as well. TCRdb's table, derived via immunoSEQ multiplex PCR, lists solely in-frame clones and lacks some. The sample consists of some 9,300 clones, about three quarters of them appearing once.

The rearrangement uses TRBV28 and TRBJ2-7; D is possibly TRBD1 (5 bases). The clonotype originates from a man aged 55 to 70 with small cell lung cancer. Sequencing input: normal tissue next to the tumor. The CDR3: CASSPSRGTYEQYF. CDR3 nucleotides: TGTGCCAGCAGTCCATCTAGGGGAACCTACGAGCAGTACTTC.